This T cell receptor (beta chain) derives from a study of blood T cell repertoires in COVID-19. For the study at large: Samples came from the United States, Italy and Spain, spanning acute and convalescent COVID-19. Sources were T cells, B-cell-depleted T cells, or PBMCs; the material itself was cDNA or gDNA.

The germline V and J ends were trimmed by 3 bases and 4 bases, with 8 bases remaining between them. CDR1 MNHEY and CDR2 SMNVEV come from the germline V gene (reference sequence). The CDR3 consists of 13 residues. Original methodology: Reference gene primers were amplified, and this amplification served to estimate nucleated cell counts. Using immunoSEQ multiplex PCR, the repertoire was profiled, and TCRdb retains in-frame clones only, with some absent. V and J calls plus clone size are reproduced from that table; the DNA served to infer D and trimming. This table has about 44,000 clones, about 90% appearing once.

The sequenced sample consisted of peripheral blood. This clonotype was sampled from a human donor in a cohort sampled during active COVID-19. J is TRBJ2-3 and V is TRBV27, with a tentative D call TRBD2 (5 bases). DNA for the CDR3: TGTGCCAGCAGTTTCTTGGGAGCAGATACGCAGTATTTT. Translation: CASSFLGADTQYF.